Included here is one TCR beta chain sequence, with context. Its antigen remains unidentified. With V trimmed by 5 bases and J by 11 bases, 8 bases remained unmatched. CDR3 length: 12 residues. The V gene's germline CDR1 is SGDLS and CDR2 YYNGEE. These data come from a study of blood T cells in healthy people across ages. Primed by a sample-barcoded 5' primer and a J-beta primer mix, a second PCR proceeded for 7 to 11 cycles. Through a template-switch adaptor with 12 random nucleotides, each cDNA molecule received a tag. TCRdb ran MiXCR on the 5' RACE reads and lists one entry per CDR3 protein. This table has about 570,000 distinct CDR3 sequences, approximately 25% appearing once. Study-wide results and limits: PBMCs went unsorted, and a conclusive naive versus antigen-experienced comparison was therefore prevented. There was no known CMV status for donors, so expanded clonotype changes were possibly confounded.

The receptor was derived from a woman between 65 and 79 years old in good health. The sample was blood. The V gene is TRBV9, the J gene TRBJ1-1; TRBD1 matches 8 bases. The CDR3 region is CASSPIQGVAFF. The CDR3 nucleotides read TGTGCCAGCAGTCCAATACAGGGGGTGGCTTTCTTT.